The present T cell receptor beta chain was sequenced within a study of cytomegalovirus exposure and HLA in healthy donors. With V trimmed by 2 bases and J by 5 bases, 5 bases remained unmatched. This CDR3 spans 14 amino acids. The germline V gene encodes CDR1 MNHEY and CDR2 SVGAGI. General study results and limits: Further analysis, carried out later, found HLA-associated TCR beta chains more clonally expanded than equally common other chains. Later analysis suggested most CMV-associated TCR beta chains were HLA-restricted. Some V segments, including TRBV6-2 and TRBV6-3, were excluded as indistinguishable.

This clone was recorded a few times. The antigen is undetermined. The PCR was carried out with 60 Vbeta primers and 13 Jbeta primers. TCRdb keeps only in-frame clones here, not all; method: immunoSEQ multiplex PCR. The sample contains about 130,000 clones, around three quarters of which appear only once. Donors sampled were nominally healthy, though unrecorded immune exposures were likely. Specimen: PBMCs. The TCR was taken from a man aged 30-40 years in good health and CMV-seropositive. The chain links TRBV6-5 to TRBJ2-7; 8 bases are shared with TRBD1. The CDR3 spells CASSYLRQGNEQYF. The CDR3 nucleotides read TGTGCCAGCAGTTACCTTCGACAGGGGAACGAGCAGTACTTC.